The source of this T cell receptor beta chain is a study of blood T cell repertoires in COVID-19. The CDR3 loop spans 13 amino acids. Germline CDR1 reads SGHNT; CDR2 reads YYREEE (reference sequence). Trimming took off 4 bases at V and 2 bases at J, with 9 bases between the two ends. Per the study methods: Amplified reference gene primers provided the basis for estimating nucleated cell counts. The assay was immunoSEQ multiplex PCR, and TCRdb's table has in-frame clones only and misses some. The V and J calls and the clone size are those of that table, but D and trimming were determined from the DNA. Of more than 250,000 clones listed, around 83% are singletons.

The rearrangement uses TRBV5-4 and TRBJ1-2; D remains unclear. The sequenced sample consisted of PBMCs or T cells enriched from blood (not recorded which). The TCR comes from a man in his forties or fifties who had been exposed to COVID-19. The chain's CDR3 is CASSVDANYGYTF. In DNA, the CDR3 is TGTGCCAGCAGCGTGGACGCGAACTATGGCTACACCTTC.